A single sample gave rise to the 29 T cell receptor beta chains below, sequenced in a study of blood T cell repertoires in COVID-19. Method: immunoSEQ multiplex PCR; TCRdb's copy keeps in-frame clones and lacks some. The sample consists of around 380,000 clones, about 87% of them appearing once. The sequenced sample consisted of PBMCs or T cells enriched from blood (not recorded which). The receptors derive from a young man who had recovered from COVID-19.

The chain joins TRBV6-5 to TRBJ2-7; tentative D call: TRBD1 (6 bases). This CDR3 is built from 15 residues. In germline, CDR1 is MNHEY, CDR2 SVGAGI. Trimming removed 0 bases at V and 5 bases at J, with 14 bases between. CDR3 nucleotides: TGTGCCAGCAGTTACTCAGCGTACAGGGTCCACGAGCAGTACTTC. This encodes CASSYSAYRVHEQYF.

The sample holds one count of this clone. The chain couples TRBV7-9 to TRBJ2-5, with a weak D call TRBD2 (6 bases). Germline lookup yields CDR1 SEHNR and CDR2 FQNEAQ (reference sequence). The CDR3 runs to 14 residues. Deletions cut 4 bases from V and 4 bases from J, with 13 bases between. CDR3 nucleotide sequence: TGTGCCAGCAGCTGGGGTGCGGGAATAGAGACCCAGTACTTC. Protein sequence: CASSWGAGIETQYF.

The chain uses TRBV4-2 and TRBJ1-1, with 7 bases lining up with TRBD1. Germline lookup yields CDR1 LGHNA and CDR2 YNFKEQ. With V trimmed by 4 bases and J by 0 bases, 8 bases remained unmatched. This CDR3 is 16 amino acids long. CDR3 region: CASSPTGSKMNTEAFF. In DNA form, the CDR3 reads TGTGCCAGCAGCCCGACAGGGAGCAAAATGAACACTGAAGCTTTCTTT.

The CDR3 region is CASTKSGTARYGYTF. DNA for the CDR3: TGTGCCAGCACCAAATCCGGGACAGCTCGTTATGGCTACACCTTC. The rearrangement joins TRBV27 to TRBJ1-2; 7 bases match TRBD1. Per the germline V gene, CDR1 is MNHEY and CDR2 is SMNVEV (reference sequence). V was pared by 7 bases and J by 5 bases, with 13 bases of the junction left unmatched. The CDR3 has 15 amino acids.

In DNA form, the CDR3 reads TGTGCCAGCAGTTACTCGTTCCGGGGAATCTATGGCTACACCTTC. It encodes CASSYSFRGIYGYTF. This chain links TRBV6-5 with TRBJ1-2; D is undetermined. Germline V gene lookup returns CDR1 MNHEY and CDR2 SVGAGI. The CDR3 contains 15 residues. V lost 0 bases to trimming and J lost 4 bases, with 12 bases between them.

This clone was detected a few times. The rearrangement links TRBV6-5 to TRBJ2-7; 7 bases fit TRBD1. The germline V gene has CDR1 MNHEY and CDR2 SVGAGI. The CDR3 contains 15 residues. V was pared by 7 bases and J by 3 bases, with 12 bases of the junction left unmatched. As DNA, the CDR3 is TGTGCCAGCATCAACTACAGGGGCCCGTACTACGAGCAGTACTTC. Its protein is CASINYRGPYYEQYF.

This sequence joins TRBV4-2 and TRBJ2-5, with a tentative D call TRBD2 (6 bases). Trimming removed 0 bases from V and 5 bases from J, with 16 bases in between. Germline CDR1 and CDR2: LGHNA and YNFKEQ. This CDR3 is 16 amino acids long. The CDR3 bases are TGTGCCAGCAGCCAAGACTCGACCCTTGGGGGGGAGACCCAGTACTTC. Amino acid sequence: CASSQDSTLGGETQYF.

The chain combines TRBV6-4 with TRBJ1-6, with TRBD1 matching 7 bases. V gave up 6 bases and J gave up 10 bases; unmatched junction bases: 12. CDR1 is MRHNA, CDR2 SNTAGT, per germline. This CDR3 has 15 residues. The CDR3 DNA reads as TGTGCCAGCAGCGAAGACAGGGTCCTGGGCTCACCCCTCCACTTT. The encoded protein is CASSEDRVLGSPLHF.

V gene TRBV24-1 combines with J gene TRBJ1-5; no definite D call. V was cut by 9 bases and J by 7 bases, with 9 bases left in between. In germline, CDR1 is KGHDR, CDR2 SFDVKD. This CDR3 is 11 amino acids long. The CDR3 spells CATLGRQPQHF. CDR3 nucleotides: TGTGCCACCCTAGGCCGCCAGCCCCAGCATTTT.

The chain joins TRBV5-1 to TRBJ1-4; D might be TRBD1 (6 bases). V lost 3 bases and J 2 bases, leaving 11 bases between the germline ends. CDR3 length: 15 residues. Germline loops: CDR1 SGHRS, CDR2 YFSETQ. The CDR3 DNA reads TGCGCCAGCAGCTCCCTGACAGGCACTAATGAAAAACTGTTTTTT. This codes for CASSSLTGTNEKLFF.

The chain carries TRBV5-1 and TRBJ1-6; 8 bases are a match to TRBD1. Germline V gene sequence: CDR1 SGHRS, CDR2 YFSETQ. The CDR3 extends over 16 amino acids. Unmatched junction bases numbered 7, after V lost 7 bases and J lost 1 base. The CDR3 DNA is TGCGCCAGCCAGACAGGGGCGACTTCCTATAATTCACCCCTCCACTTT. Protein sequence: CASQTGATSYNSPLHF.

V is TRBV7-9 and J is TRBJ1-6; D gene ambiguous. Trimming took 8 bases from V and 7 from J, leaving 15 bases between them. CDR3 size: 14 residues. The germline V gene encodes CDR1 SEHNR and CDR2 FQNEAQ (reference sequence). CDR3 nucleotide sequence: TGTGCCAGCTCTGGCACAGTTGAGAATTCACCCCTCCACTTT. This sequence encodes CASSGTVENSPLHF.

The chain has TRBV7-2 and TRBJ2-2; D unclear. Germline V lookup: CDR1 SGHTA, CDR2 FQGNSA. Trimming removed 1 base at V and 1 base at J, with 7 bases between. The CDR3 has 15 amino acids. This CDR3 reads CASSLGFGNTGELFF. The CDR3 nucleotides are TGTGCCAGCAGCTTAGGTTTCGGGAACACCGGGGAGCTGTTTTTT.

The CDR3 bases are TGTGCCAGCAGGGACAGTATTACTAGGGGCTACACCTTC. It translates to CASRDSITRGYTF. The gene calls are TRBV6-4 and TRBJ1-2; TRBD1 is a possible D gene (6 bases). The CDR3 consists of 13 residues. Trimming pared 6 bases from V and 8 bases from J, leaving 16 bases between. Germline CDR1 reads MRHNA; CDR2 reads SNTAGT.

The rearrangement uses TRBV7-2 and TRBJ1-1, with 11 positions matching TRBD1. The CDR3 length is 14 residues. J was trimmed by 7 bases and V by 6 bases; bases with no gene match: 7. Germline loops: CDR1 SGHTA, CDR2 FQGNSA. CDR3 in amino acids: CASSLPGQGDEAFF. The CDR3 nucleotides read TGTGCCAGCAGTTTACCGGGACAGGGGGATGAAGCTTTCTTT.

This chain links TRBV4-2 with TRBJ1-5; D not certain. This CDR3 comprises 16 residues. The germline gives CDR1 LGHNA, CDR2 YNFKEQ. V lost 0 bases and J lost 1, with 10 bases in between. For the CDR3, the DNA is TGTGCCAGCAGCCAAGATACCCAGGTGAGCAATCAGCCCCAGCATTTT. Translated: CASSQDTQVSNQPQHF.

This chain uses TRBV28 with TRBJ2-7, with TRBD1 identical over 7 bases. The CDR3 sequence is 14 residues long. V trimming: 6 bases; J trimming: 0 bases; junction bases outside the gene matches: 5. Germline loops: CDR1 MDHEN, CDR2 SYDVKM. CDR3 in DNA: TGTGCCAGCAGCCTCGGGACAGTCTCCTACGAGCAGTACTTC. Translated, it gives CASSLGTVSYEQYF.

The genes are TRBV2 and TRBJ2-1; 7 nucleotides line up with TRBD1. The V gene end was trimmed by 10 bases and the J gene end by 5 bases; junction bases not matched to a gene: 11. Germline assignment: CDR1 SNHLY and CDR2 FYNNEI. This CDR3 region has 14 residues. The CDR3 bases are TGTGCCACCATGACAGGGTTCCTGGACAATGAGCAGTTCTTC. Encoded protein: CATMTGFLDNEQFF.

J is TRBJ1-1 and V is TRBV6-5; D gene uncertain. Trimming cost V 7 bases and J 1 base, with 13 bases left between them. This CDR3 comprises 14 residues. The germline gives CDR1 MNHEY, CDR2 SVGAGI. This chain's CDR3 is CASTPGSSNTEAFF. Written as DNA, the CDR3 is TGTGCCAGCACCCCAGGCAGCTCGAACACTGAAGCTTTCTTT.

The chain carries TRBV5-1 and TRBJ1-2; TRBD1 aligns across 11 bases. Trimming cost V 4 bases and J 8 bases; bases outside gene matches: 10. Germline values: CDR1 SGHRS, CDR2 YFSETQ. This CDR3 is built from 15 residues. For the CDR3, the DNA is TGCGCCAGCAGCGCCCGGACAGGGGGCACTATGGGCTACACCTTC. Its protein product is CASSARTGGTMGYTF.

The gene calls are TRBV6-5 and TRBJ2-7, with TRBD1 identical over 7 bases. Germline loops: CDR1 MNHEY, CDR2 SVGAGI. The CDR3 loop spans 15 amino acids. V lost 2 bases, J lost 2 bases, and 6 bases stayed unmatched. The CDR3 spells CASSYTGTAAYEQYF. DNA for the CDR3: TGTGCCAGCAGTTACACCGGGACAGCGGCCTACGAGCAGTACTTC.

V usage is TRBV6-5 and J usage is TRBJ1-5, with TRBD1 matching over 8 bases. The CDR3 sequence is 15 residues long. CDR1 MNHEY and CDR2 SVGAGI come from the germline V gene. V was clipped by 6 bases and J by 2 bases; unmatched bases: 6. The CDR3 here is CASSRTGGGNQPQHF. CDR3 bases: TGTGCCAGCAGCCGAACAGGGGGTGGCAATCAGCCCCAGCATTTT.

The chain is built from TRBV7-9 and TRBJ1-2, with D perhaps matching TRBD1 (6 bases). Trimming cost V 5 bases and J 8 bases, with 15 bases left between them. CDR3 length: 13 residues. Germline V lookup: CDR1 SEHNR, CDR2 FQNEAQ (reference sequence). The CDR3 region has the DNA TGTGCCAGCAGCGCAGTACAGGGAGACGGCTACACCTTC. Protein product: CASSAVQGDGYTF.

V gene TRBV6-2 or TRBV6-3 combines with J gene TRBJ2-5, with 8 nucleotides matching TRBD1. Trimming removed 5 bases from V and 2 bases from J; junction bases left unmatched: 16. Germline CDR1 is MNHEY and CDR2 is SVGEGT. CDR3 length: 18 residues. CDR3 DNA sequence: TGTGCCAGCAGTCCGCTCTACCTAGGACAGGGCAATCAAGAGACCCAGTACTTC. It codes for CASSPLYLGQGNQETQYF.

This sequence joins TRBV29-1 and TRBJ1-1; TRBD1 is a possible D gene (5 bases). Trimming stripped 3 bases from V and 4 bases from J, with 12 bases between. This CDR3 has 13 residues. CDR1 is SQVTM and CDR2 is ANQGSEA in the germline V gene. In nucleotides, the CDR3 is TGCAGCGTTGACCACGGGGGGAGCACTGAAGCTTTCTTT. It encodes CSVDHGGSTEAFF.

The chain carries TRBV7-7 and TRBJ2-2; 9 nucleotides align to TRBD2. CDR1 and CDR2 (germline): SSHAT, FNYEAQ (reference sequence). The CDR3 length is 15 residues. V lost 5 bases to trimming and J lost 4 bases; unmatched junction nucleotides: 5. The DNA of the CDR3 is TGTGCCAGCAGCCGACTAGCGGCAGGCACCGGGGAGCTGTTTTTT. Translation: CASSRLAAGTGELFF.

This chain connects TRBV7-3 to TRBJ1-1; D ambiguous. The germline V and J ends were trimmed by 1 base and 1 base, with 4 bases remaining between them. Per the germline V gene, CDR1 is SGHTA and CDR2 is FQGTGA. The CDR3 spans 13 residues. CDR3 nucleotides: TGTGCCAGCAGCTTAAGAGGGAACACTGAAGCTTTCTTT. Its protein is CASSLRGNTEAFF.

In this sample, this clone turned up once. The chain carries TRBV6-1 and TRBJ2-7, with 9 bases lining up with TRBD2. V lost 1 base and J lost 2; bases outside the gene matches: 9. The CDR3 contains 17 residues. Germline CDR1 MNHNS, CDR2 SASEGT. The DNA of the CDR3 is TGTGCCAGCAGTGAAGAGCGAGCGGGGGGCCTACCCTACGAGCAGTACTTC. Translated: CASSEERAGGLPYEQYF.

This rearrangement joins TRBV20-1 to TRBJ1-3; D is unclear. Germline-derived CDR1 and CDR2 are DFQATT and SNEGSKA (reference sequence). V lost 3 bases, J lost 2 bases, and 11 bases lay in between. The CDR3 extends over 14 amino acids. The CDR3 here is CSASVDSAGNTIYF. The CDR3 region has the DNA TGCAGTGCTAGTGTGGACTCAGCTGGAAACACCATATATTTT.